This T cell receptor beta chain was observed in a study of cytomegalovirus exposure and HLA in healthy donors. This clone was found a few times. Its antigen remains unknown. Study conclusions and caveats: Cytomegalovirus-associated status was assigned to approximately 160 TCR beta chains.

Measured with immunoSEQ multiplex PCR; TCRdb has only the in-frame clones, and not every one. This table has over 150,000 clones, about 79% appearing once. Input material: PBMCs. This TCR came from a young woman in good health and CMV-seropositive.

As DNA, the CDR3 is TGTGCCTGGAGTCCCGGGACAGGCTATCAGCCCCAGCATTTT. It encodes CAWSPGTGYQPQHF. V usage is TRBV30 and J usage is TRBJ1-5; 8 nucleotides line up with TRBD1. CDR1 and CDR2 from the germline V gene are GTSNPN and SVGIG (reference sequence). The trim removed 2 bases at V and 5 bases at J, leaving 5 bases unmatched. CDR3 size: 14 residues.